What follows describes a single TCR beta chain. As yet, its antigen is unknown. This record comes from a study of Ad26.COV2.S vaccination and SARS-CoV-2 variants. Study context: The donor was enrolled in the Ad26.COV2.S arm of the COV1001 trial. Ad26.COV2.S, an intramuscular injection, was given once or twice 56 days apart.

The treatment is: around 19 received Ad26.COV2.S at low or high dose, single or two shots; roughly five received placebo; per-sample allocation not given. Following the first vaccine or placebo injection, samples were taken on day 63. Study observations and caveats: Non-spike TCR breadth did not differ much between vaccine and placebo recipients.

Only in-frame clones appear in the TCRdb table, and some are missing; sequencing was by immunoSEQ multiplex PCR. The sample records hundreds of thousands of clones, around 92% being singletons. The material sequenced was peripheral blood, taken in a trial of Ad26.COV2.S vaccine versus placebo. The sequence was collected from a person aged 18-65 years who received the Ad26.COV2.S COVID-19 vaccine or a placebo.

CDR3 residues: CASSSTRLNEQYF. CDR3 DNA: TGTGCCAGCAGTAGTACCAGGCTGAACGAGCAGTACTTC. The V call is TRBV27, the J call TRBJ2-7; D unclear. V was clipped by 5 bases and J by 5 bases, with 13 bases between them. Per the germline V gene, CDR1 is MNHEY and CDR2 is SMNVEV (reference sequence). The CDR3 is made up of 13 amino acids.